This T cell receptor beta chain stems from a study of OX40 agonist ivuxolimab in advanced cancers. No patient had autoimmune disease or received systemic immunosuppression. Drawing of blood for sampling happened at baseline, at cycle 4 day 1, and at cycle 7 day 1. The CDR3 loop spans 14 amino acids. Losses at the gene ends were 5 bases for V and 5 bases for J; bases not matched to a gene: 7. The V gene's germline CDR1 is SEHNR and CDR2 FQNEAQ (reference sequence). The data were produced by immunoSEQ multiplex PCR, yet TCRdb's version contains in-frame clones alone and is incomplete. The table records some 43,000 clones, around 94% of them present only once.

The rearrangement joins TRBV7-9 to TRBJ2-5; 8 positions agree with TRBD1. The sample here was CD4+ or CD8+ T cells sorted from blood, taken in a trial of the OX40 agonist ivuxolimab. The clonotype comes from an adult with an advanced solid tumor such as melanoma, head and neck, liver or kidney cancer. CDR3 sequence (DNA): TGTGCCAGCAGCCATTCAGGGGGCCTCGAGACCCAGTACTTC. Translation gives CASSHSGGLETQYF.